These 6 T cell receptor beta chains were sequenced from one sample in a study of sequential checkpoint blockade in melanoma. Indicated treatment: randomized to nivolumab then ipilimumab (arm A) or the reverse (arm B). Sequencing used immunoSEQ multiplex PCR; TCRdb keeps in-frame clones, though not all of them. The table includes 6,000 or so clones, around a fifth detected once. Sequenced material: tumor tissue (inferred from file names), taken from a patient given nivolumab and ipilimumab in sequence. The receptors derive from a human donor with melanoma.

The chain joins TRBV6-8 to TRBJ2-3, with a tentative D call TRBD2 (5 bases). Germline V CDR1 and CDR2: MNHGY, SAAAGT. This CDR3 has 16 amino acids. V shed 0 bases and J shed 2 bases, with 12 bases lying between them. CDR3 sequence: CASSYSGLGVTDTQYF. The CDR3 region has the DNA TGTGCCAGCAGTTACTCTGGACTTGGGGTCACAGATACGCAGTATTTT.

At least ten counts were recorded for this clone. This rearrangement joins TRBV6-8 to TRBJ2-5; 8 positions agree with TRBD2. This CDR3 has 13 residues. Losses at the gene ends were 5 bases for V and 1 base for J; bases not matched to a gene: 0. Germline CDR1 is MNHGY and CDR2 is SAAAGT. CDR3 coding DNA: TGTGCCAGCAGTGGACTAGCCCAAGAGACCCAGTACTTC. It codes for CASSGLAQETQYF.

The chain employs TRBV18 and TRBJ2-1; D gene uncertain. The V end lost 3 bases, the J end lost 0 bases, and 9 bases lay between the germline ends. CDR3 length equals 15 residues. CDR1 and CDR2 (germline): KGHSH, LQKENI. CDR3 sequence: CASSPAPSSYNEQFF. The CDR3 DNA reads as TGTGCCAGCTCACCTGCTCCGAGCTCCTACAATGAGCAGTTCTTC.

The gene calls are TRBV10-2 and TRBJ2-1, with 12 positions matching TRBD2. CDR1 is WSHSY and CDR2 is SAAADI in the germline V gene. V trimming: 0 bases; J trimming: 5 bases; junction bases outside the gene matches: 8. This CDR3 is 18 amino acids long. The CDR3 nucleotides are TGCGCCAGCAGTGAGTCCCGCCCTAGCGGGAGGGGGGACAATGAGCAGTTCTTC. Its translation is CASSESRPSGRGDNEQFF.

This clone was observed many times. The chain couples TRBV1 to TRBJ1-1; the table's D call, TRBD1, has no DNA check behind it. TRBV1 is a documented pseudogene. The CDR3 is 19 amino acids. CDR3 in DNA: TGCGCCAGCAGCCAAGATTTGATAAATACAGGGAGAAGGAACACTGAAGCTTTCTTT. Residues: CASSQDLINTGRRNTEAFF.

The chain is built from TRBV19 and TRBJ2-3; 10 positions match TRBD2. V was pared by 8 bases and J by 0 bases, with 5 bases of the junction left unmatched. The CDR3 contains 15 residues. Germline CDR1 reads LNHDA; CDR2 reads SQIVND (reference sequence). CDR3 residues: CASSSGGPSTDTQYF. CDR3 sequence (DNA): TGTGCCAGTTCTAGCGGGGGTCCGAGCACAGATACGCAGTATTTT.